Listed below are T cell receptor beta chains from one sample, sequenced in a study of T cells after yellow fever vaccination. Each CDR3 protein is one row after TCRdb ran MiXCR on the 5' RACE reads. The table has a few hundred thousand distinct CDR3 sequences, roughly 8.7% seen once. Sequencing used PBMCs, obtained on the day of the first yellow fever vaccination. The receptors derive from a man aged 18 to 29 who received the YFV17D yellow fever vaccine. Each CDR3 is given with its conserved first and last residue. The D gene is left open where the match is weak. Expanded clones get a size class; other rows say once, few or many, or leave the size out.

d_call,clone_size,j_call,v_call,cdr3_aa,cdr3_nt
-,-,TRBJ1-4,TRBV5-1,CASSSRTATNEKLFF,TGCGCCAGCAGCTCCCGGACAGCAACTAATGAAAAACTGTTTTTT
TRBD1,few,TRBJ2-2,TRBV11-1,CASSSDRDRTGELFF,TGTGCCAGCAGCTCGGACAGGGATCGCACCGGGGAGCTGTTTTTT
-,-,TRBJ1-2,TRBV28,CASSGARLIYGYTF,TGTGCCAGCAGTGGGGCCAGATTGATTTATGGCTACACCTTC
TRBD1,few,TRBJ2-3,TRBV20-1,CSAHTGEYVDTQYF,TGCAGTGCTCATACAGGGGAGTATGTAGATACGCAGTATTTT
TRBD2,few,TRBJ2-3,TRBV11-2,CASHSGVLTDTQYF,TGTGCCAGCCATAGCGGGGTTCTCACAGATACGCAGTATTTT
-,-,TRBJ1-6,TRBV11-2,CASSLVELSPLHF,TGTGCCAGCAGCTTAGTCGAACTCTCACCCCTCCACTTT
-,-,TRBJ2-3,TRBV19,CASNFADTQYF,TGTGCCAGTAATTTCGCAGATACGCAGTATTTT
-,-,TRBJ2-5,TRBV3-1,CASSQGGSVETQYF,TGTGCCAGCAGCCAAGGAGGTAGCGTGGAGACCCAGTACTTC
-,-,TRBJ2-1,TRBV7-9,CASSSSGRGTNEQFF,TGTGCCAGCAGCTCCTCCGGGCGGGGTACGAATGAGCAGTTCTTC
-,few,TRBJ2-4,TRBV12-3/TRBV12-4,CASSQPPGTGNIQYF,TGTGCCAGCAGTCAACCTCCGGGGACCGGGAACATTCAGTACTTC
-,few,TRBJ1-2,TRBV5-4,CASSLVEGYYGYTF,TGTGCCAGCAGCTTGGTGGAGGGGTACTATGGCTACACCTTC
-,few,TRBJ2-5,TRBV25-1,CASTVGSWETQYF,TGTGCCAGCACCGTGGGATCCTGGGAGACCCAGTACTTC
-,-,TRBJ1-1,TRBV11-2,CASSFGRLLRRTEAFF,TGTGCCAGCAGCTTTGGTCGGCTGTTACGTAGGACTGAAGCTTTCTTT
-,-,TRBJ1-6,TRBV6-5,CASSYSVLGPDNSPLHF,TGTGCCAGCAGTTACTCAGTTCTGGGCCCAGATAATTCACCCCTCCACTTT
TRBD2,-,TRBJ2-1,TRBV19,CASEAGLASHEQFF,TGTGCCAGCGAAGCGGGACTAGCGTCCCATGAGCAGTTCTTC
-,-,TRBJ2-5,TRBV12-3/TRBV12-4,CASSLTSEGQETQYF,TGTGCCAGCAGCCTGACGTCTGAGGGCCAAGAGACCCAGTACTTC
TRBD1,many,TRBJ2-7,TRBV20-1,CSARPPRTGGRYEQYF,TGCAGTGCTAGACCCCCCCGGACAGGGGGTAGGTACGAGCAGTACTTC
-,-,TRBJ1-2,TRBV4-1,CASSQDGKTYTF,TGCGCCAGCAGCCAAGATGGGAAGACCTACACCTTC
-,-,TRBJ1-1,TRBV4-1,CASRKGGSREAFF,TGCGCCAGCAGGAAGGGGGGGAGCCGTGAAGCTTTCTTT
-,-,TRBJ2-7,TRBV9,CASSAGTLSYEQYF,TGTGCCAGCAGCGCCGGGACTCTTAGCTACGAGCAGTACTTC
-,-,TRBJ1-1,TRBV29-1,CSVLGQGTEAFF,TGCAGCGTTCTGGGGCAGGGCACTGAAGCTTTCTTT
-,few,TRBJ2-3,TRBV2,CASSERKVTDTDTQYF,TGTGCCAGCAGTGAACGGAAGGTGACCGACACAGATACGCAGTATTTT
TRBD1,few,TRBJ2-2,TRBV12-3/TRBV12-4,CASTIAPFGTGGTGELFF,TGTGCAAGCACTATTGCTCCCTTCGGGACAGGGGGCACCGGGGAGCTGTTTTTT
TRBD1,few,TRBJ2-7,TRBV13,CASSPVGTGLTYEQYF,TGTGCCAGCAGCCCCGTTGGGACAGGGCTGACCTACGAGCAGTACTTC
-,few,TRBJ2-2,TRBV6-1,CASKQGAPGELFF,TGTGCCAGCAAGCAGGGTGCTCCCGGGGAGCTGTTTTTT
-,many,TRBJ2-1,TRBV9,CASSVGVGGGHNEQFF,TGTGCCAGCAGCGTAGGAGTGGGGGGGGGCCACAATGAGCAGTTCTTC
TRBD2,few,TRBJ2-3,TRBV6-5,CASSYSTGGGVQYF,TGTGCCAGCAGTTACTCGACGGGGGGAGGTGTGCAGTATTTT
-,few,TRBJ1-1,TRBV5-1,CASSLGDTLNTEAFF,TGCGCCAGCAGCTTGGGGGACACTCTGAACACTGAAGCTTTCTTT
-,-,TRBJ1-1,TRBV12-2,CASRAEIQENTEAFF,TGTGCAAGTCGCGCCGAGATTCAGGAGAACACTGAAGCTTTCTTT
-,-,TRBJ1-2,TRBV6-1,CASSGGRRRGYTF,TGTGCCAGCAGTGGGGGACGGCGGCGGGGCTACACCTTC
-,many,TRBJ2-4,TRBV5-1,CASSLDGGFNIQYF,TGCGCCAGCAGCTTGGACGGGGGCTTCAACATTCAGTACTTC
-,many,TRBJ1-1,TRBV12-3/TRBV12-4,CASSLNRRTEAFF,TGTGCCAGCAGTTTAAACCGAAGGACTGAAGCTTTCTTT
-,few,TRBJ2-7,TRBV27,CASSPGLTAYEQYF,TGTGCCAGCAGCCCGGGACTGACAGCCTACGAGCAGTACTTC
TRBD1,few,TRBJ2-5,TRBV30,CAWSASGTVQETQYF,TGTGCCTGGAGTGCGTCCGGGACAGTCCAAGAGACCCAGTACTTC
TRBD2,few,TRBJ2-1,TRBV5-1,CASSLGTSGSNEQFF,TGCGCCAGCAGCTTGGGGACTAGCGGGAGCAATGAGCAGTTCTTC
-,few,TRBJ2-2,TRBV7-8,CASSLPRGSVRELFF,TGTGCCAGCAGCTTGCCCCGAGGGTCCGTCCGGGAGCTGTTTTTT
-,-,TRBJ2-2,TRBV6-1,CASSLTATGELFF,TGTGCCAGCAGTCTGACAGCTACCGGGGAGCTGTTTTTT
-,-,TRBJ1-6,TRBV6-1,CASRRSSYNSPLHF,TGTGCCAGCAGGCGAAGCTCCTATAATTCACCCCTCCACTTT
-,-,TRBJ2-5,TRBV12-3/TRBV12-4,CASSLAIETQYF,TGTGCCAGCAGTTTAGCCATAGAGACCCAGTACTTC
-,many,TRBJ1-4,TRBV2,CASSGTDEKLFF,TGTGCCAGCAGTGGGACAGATGAAAAACTGTTTTTT
-,few,TRBJ1-2,TRBV20-1,CSARTGLLGYTF,TGCAGTGCTAGAACGGGTCTGCTTGGCTACACCTTC
-,-,TRBJ1-1,TRBV6-5,CASSYSGRAKAFF,TGTGCCAGCAGTTACTCCGGCAGGGCTAAAGCTTTCTTT